The T cell receptor beta chain described here comes from a study of blood T cell repertoires in COVID-19. The overall study: Both acute and convalescent COVID-19 samples were obtained from the United States, Italy and Spain. Sources were T cells, B-cell-depleted T cells, or PBMCs; the material itself was cDNA or gDNA.

Method: immunoSEQ multiplex PCR; TCRdb's copy keeps in-frame clones and lacks some. The top ten clones hold approximately 15% of a sample with over 75,000 clones, approximately 80% of them seen once. As for this clone: This specimen includes other DNA sequences encoding the same CDR3.

Per germline, CDR1 ENHRY and CDR2 SYGVKD. The CDR3 length is 14 residues. J gave up 2 bases and V 6 bases, and 3 bases lay outside the gene matches. This chain connects TRBV10-3 to TRBJ2-7; TRBD2 aligns across 11 bases. This clonotype was obtained from a human donor in a cohort sampled during active COVID-19. Sequencing was carried out using peripheral blood. The CDR3 DNA is TGTGCCATCAGCGGACTAGCGGGCACCTACGAGCAGTACTTC. Its translation: CAISGLAGTYEQYF.